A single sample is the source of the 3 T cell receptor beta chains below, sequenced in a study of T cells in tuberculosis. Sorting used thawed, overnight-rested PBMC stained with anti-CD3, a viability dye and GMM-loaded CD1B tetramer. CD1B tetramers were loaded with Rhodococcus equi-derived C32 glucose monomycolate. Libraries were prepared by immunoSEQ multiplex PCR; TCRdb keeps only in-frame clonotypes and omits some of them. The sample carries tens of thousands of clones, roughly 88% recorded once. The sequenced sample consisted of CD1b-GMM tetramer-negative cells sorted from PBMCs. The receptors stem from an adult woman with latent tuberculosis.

CDR3 in DNA: TGTGCCAGTAGTGTGGACGACAGGGTCCAAGAGACCCAGTACTTC. The encoded protein is CASSVDDRVQETQYF. This chain uses TRBV19 with TRBJ2-5; 7 positions match TRBD1. The V segment lost 5 bases and the J segment 1 base; nucleotides outside the gene matches: 7. Germline CDR1 LNHDA, CDR2 SQIVND (reference sequence). The CDR3 is 15 amino acids.

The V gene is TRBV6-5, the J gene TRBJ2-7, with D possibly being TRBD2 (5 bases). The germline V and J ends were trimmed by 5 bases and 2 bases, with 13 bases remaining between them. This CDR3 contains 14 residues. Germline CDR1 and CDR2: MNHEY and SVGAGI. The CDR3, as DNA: TGTGCCAGCAGTCTAGGACGGGGAACCTACGAGCAGTACGTC. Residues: CASSLGRGTYEQYV.

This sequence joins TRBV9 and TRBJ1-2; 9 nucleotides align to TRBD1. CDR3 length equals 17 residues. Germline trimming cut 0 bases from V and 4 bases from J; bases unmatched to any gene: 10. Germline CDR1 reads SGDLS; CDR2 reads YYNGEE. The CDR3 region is CASSVGGTGGAGYGYTF. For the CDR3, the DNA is TGTGCCAGCAGCGTAGGGGGTACAGGGGGCGCCGGCTATGGCTACACCTTC.